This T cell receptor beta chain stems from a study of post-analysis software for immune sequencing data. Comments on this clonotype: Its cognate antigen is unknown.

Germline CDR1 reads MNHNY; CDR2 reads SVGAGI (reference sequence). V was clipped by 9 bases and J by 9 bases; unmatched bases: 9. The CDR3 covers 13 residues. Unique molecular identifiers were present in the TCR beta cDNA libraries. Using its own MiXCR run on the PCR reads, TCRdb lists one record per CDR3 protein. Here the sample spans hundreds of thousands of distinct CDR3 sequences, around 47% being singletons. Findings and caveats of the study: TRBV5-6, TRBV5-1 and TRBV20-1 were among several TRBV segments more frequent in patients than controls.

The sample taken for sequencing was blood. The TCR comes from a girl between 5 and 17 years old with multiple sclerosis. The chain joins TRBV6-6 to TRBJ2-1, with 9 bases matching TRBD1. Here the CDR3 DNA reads TGTGCCAGTCTACAGGGGGCGAGGAGTGAGCAGTTCTTC. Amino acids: CASLQGARSEQFF.